The clone carrying this T cell receptor (beta chain) has just one count. As yet, its antigen is unknown. The method was immunoSEQ multiplex PCR; TCRdb's version includes in-frame clones alone and lacks a portion of them. The sample yields roughly 80,000 clones, 85% to 90% seen once. The sample originates from a study of T cell responses to AZD1222 COVID-19 vaccine. Findings and limits, study-wide: Close to half of spike-specific TCRs reportedly recognize unmutated variant regions. CD4 TCRs associated with vaccination spanned spike, dominating at 160-218 and 743-854.

CDR1 is SGHKS, CDR2 YYEKEE, per germline (reference sequence). The germline V and J ends were trimmed by 1 base and 7 bases, with 20 bases remaining between them. The CDR3 extends over 16 amino acids. The genes are TRBV5-5 and TRBJ2-5, with D possibly being TRBD1 (5 bases). This TCR came from an adult in good health. The sample was peripheral blood, taken on day 0 of AZD1222 vaccination. The CDR3 region is CASSLSPTDPRGTQYF. In DNA, the CDR3 is TGTGCCAGCAGCTTGTCCCCGACAGATCCAAGAGGGACCCAGTACTTC. Looking up the rest from reference TRBV5-5 and TRBJ2-5 gives the full variable domain: DAGVTQSPTHLIKTRGQQVTLRCSPISGHKSVSWYQQVLGQGPQFIFQYYEKEERGRGNFPDRFSARQFPNYSSELNVNALLLGDSALYLCASSLSPTDPRGTQYFGPGTRLLVL.